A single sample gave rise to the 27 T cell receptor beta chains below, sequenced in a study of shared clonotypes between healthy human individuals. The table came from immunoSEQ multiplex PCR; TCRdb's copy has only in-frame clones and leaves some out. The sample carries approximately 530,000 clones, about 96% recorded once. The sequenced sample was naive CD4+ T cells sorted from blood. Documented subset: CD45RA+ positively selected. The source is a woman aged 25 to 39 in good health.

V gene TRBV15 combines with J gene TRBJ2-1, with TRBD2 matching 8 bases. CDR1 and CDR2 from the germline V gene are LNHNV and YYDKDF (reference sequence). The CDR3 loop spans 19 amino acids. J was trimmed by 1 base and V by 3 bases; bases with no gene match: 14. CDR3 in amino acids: CATSSDLPQAGESYNEQFF. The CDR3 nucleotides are TGTGCCACCAGCAGCGATTTACCCCAAGCGGGAGAATCCTACAATGAGCAGTTCTTC. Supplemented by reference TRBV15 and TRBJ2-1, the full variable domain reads DAMVIQNPRYQVTQFGKPVTLSCSQTLNHNVMYWYQQKSSQAPKLLFHYYDKDFNNEADTPDNFQSRRPNTSFCFLDIRSPGLGDTAMYLCATSSDLPQAGESYNEQFFGPGTRLTVL.

The DNA for the CDR3 is TGTGCCTGGAGTGCTGGTTCATACACTGAAGCTTTCTTT. Translation gives CAWSAGSYTEAFF. V and J are TRBV30 and TRBJ1-1; D is unresolved. This CDR3 is built from 13 residues. Deletions cut 1 base from V and 3 bases from J, with 9 bases between. Germline CDR1 reads GTSNPN; CDR2 reads SVGIG (reference sequence).

The CDR3 DNA is TGTGCCAGCACCGGGACCAAGGGAGGCTACACCTTC. Its protein product is CASTGTKGGYTF. The chain couples TRBV28 to TRBJ1-2, with a tentative D call TRBD1 (5 bases). Germline V gene lookup returns CDR1 MDHEN and CDR2 SYDVKM. There are 12 residues in the CDR3. V lost 7 bases to trimming and J lost 8 bases, with 14 bases between them.

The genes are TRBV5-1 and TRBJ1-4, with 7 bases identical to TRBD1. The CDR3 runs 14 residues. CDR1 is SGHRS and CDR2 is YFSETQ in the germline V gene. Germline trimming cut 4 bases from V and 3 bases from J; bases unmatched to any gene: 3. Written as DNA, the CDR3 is TGCGCCAGCAGCGAGGGACAGCCTAATGAAAAACTGTTTTTT. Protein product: CASSEGQPNEKLFF.

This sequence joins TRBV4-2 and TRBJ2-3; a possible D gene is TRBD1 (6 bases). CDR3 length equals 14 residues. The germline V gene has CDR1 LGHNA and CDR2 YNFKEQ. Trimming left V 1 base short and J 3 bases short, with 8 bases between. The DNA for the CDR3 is TGTGCCAGCAGCCAAGGGACAGCAACAGATACGCAGTATTTT. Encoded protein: CASSQGTATDTQYF.

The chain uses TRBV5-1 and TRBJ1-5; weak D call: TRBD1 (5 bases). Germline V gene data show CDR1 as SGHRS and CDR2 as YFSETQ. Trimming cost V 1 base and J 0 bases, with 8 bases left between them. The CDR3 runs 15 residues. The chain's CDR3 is CASSLTGDSNQPQHF. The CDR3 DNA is TGCGCCAGCAGCTTGACAGGAGATAGCAATCAGCCCCAGCATTTT.

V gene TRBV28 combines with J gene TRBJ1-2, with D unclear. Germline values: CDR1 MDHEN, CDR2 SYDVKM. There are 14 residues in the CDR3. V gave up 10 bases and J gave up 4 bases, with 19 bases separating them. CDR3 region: CATYRGFWVYGYTF. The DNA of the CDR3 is TGTGCCACCTACAGAGGGTTCTGGGTCTATGGCTACACCTTC.

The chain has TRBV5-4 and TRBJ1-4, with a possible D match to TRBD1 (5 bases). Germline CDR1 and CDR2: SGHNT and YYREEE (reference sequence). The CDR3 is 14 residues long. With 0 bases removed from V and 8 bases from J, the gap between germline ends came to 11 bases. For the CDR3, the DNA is TGTGCCAGCAGCTTGGAAGGGGTACAGGAAAAACTGTTTTTT. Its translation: CASSLEGVQEKLFF.

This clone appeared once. The CDR3 sequence: CASKKQGGNQPQHF. DNA of the CDR3: TGTGCCAGCAAAAAACAGGGAGGTAATCAGCCCCAGCATTTT. The V and J genes are TRBV19 and TRBJ1-5, with D tentatively TRBD1 (6 bases). This CDR3 comprises 14 residues. Between the trimmed V and J ends, which lost 9 bases and 4 bases, there was a span of 16 bases. Germline assignment: CDR1 LNHDA and CDR2 SQIVND (reference sequence).

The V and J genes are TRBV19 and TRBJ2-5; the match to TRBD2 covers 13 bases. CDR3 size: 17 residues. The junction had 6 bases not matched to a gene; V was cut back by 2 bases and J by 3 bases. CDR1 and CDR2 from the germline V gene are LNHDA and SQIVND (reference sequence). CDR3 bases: TGTGCCAGTAGTATATTCCCGGGACTAGCGGGAAAAGAGACCCAGTACTTC. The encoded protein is CASSIFPGLAGKETQYF.

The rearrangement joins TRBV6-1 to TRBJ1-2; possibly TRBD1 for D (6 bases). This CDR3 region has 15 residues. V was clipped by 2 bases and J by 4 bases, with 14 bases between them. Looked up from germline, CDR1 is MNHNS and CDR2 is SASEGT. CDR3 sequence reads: CASSENWQGSYGYTF. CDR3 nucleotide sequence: TGTGCCAGCAGTGAAAATTGGCAGGGGAGCTATGGCTACACCTTC.

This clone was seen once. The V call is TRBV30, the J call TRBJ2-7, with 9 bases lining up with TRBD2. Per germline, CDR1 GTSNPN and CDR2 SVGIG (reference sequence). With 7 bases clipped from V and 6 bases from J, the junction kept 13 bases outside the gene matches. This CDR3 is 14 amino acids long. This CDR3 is CASYSAGGAREQYF. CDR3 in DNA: TGTGCCTCATATTCAGCGGGAGGCGCGCGCGAGCAGTACTTC.

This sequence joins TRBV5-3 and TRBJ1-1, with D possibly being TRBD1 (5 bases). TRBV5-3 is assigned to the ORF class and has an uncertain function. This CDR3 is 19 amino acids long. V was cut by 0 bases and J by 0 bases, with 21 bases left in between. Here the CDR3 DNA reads TGTGCCAGAAGCTTGGAGAGCGGGACGGGGATGGGGGTGAACACTGAAGCTTTCTTT. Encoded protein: CARSLESGTGMGVNTEAFF.

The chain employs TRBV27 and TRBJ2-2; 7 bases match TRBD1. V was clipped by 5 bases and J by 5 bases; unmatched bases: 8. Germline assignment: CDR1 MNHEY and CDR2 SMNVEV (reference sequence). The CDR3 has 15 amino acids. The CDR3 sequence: CASSTPGGWTGELFF. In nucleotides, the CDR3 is TGTGCCAGCAGTACTCCAGGGGGATGGACCGGGGAGCTGTTTTTT.

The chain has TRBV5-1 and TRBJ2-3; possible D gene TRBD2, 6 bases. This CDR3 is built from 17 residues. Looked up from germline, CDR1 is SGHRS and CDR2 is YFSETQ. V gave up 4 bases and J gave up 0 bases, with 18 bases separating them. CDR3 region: CASSRTGLATSTDTQYF. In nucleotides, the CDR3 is TGCGCCAGCAGCCGTACGGGACTCGCAACTAGCACAGATACGCAGTATTTT.

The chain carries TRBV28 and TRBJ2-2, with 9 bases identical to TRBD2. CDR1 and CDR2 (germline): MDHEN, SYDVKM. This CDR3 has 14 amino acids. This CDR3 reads CAPRSGSCTGELFF. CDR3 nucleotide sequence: TGTGCTCCCCGTAGCGGGAGCTGCACCGGGGAGCTGTTTTTT.

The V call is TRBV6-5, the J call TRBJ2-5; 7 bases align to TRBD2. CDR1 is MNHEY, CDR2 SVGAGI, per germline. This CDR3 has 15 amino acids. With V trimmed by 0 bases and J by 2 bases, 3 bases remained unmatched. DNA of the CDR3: TGTGCCAGCAGTTACTCCCAAGCGGGGCAAGAGACCCAGTACTTC. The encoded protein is CASSYSQAGQETQYF.

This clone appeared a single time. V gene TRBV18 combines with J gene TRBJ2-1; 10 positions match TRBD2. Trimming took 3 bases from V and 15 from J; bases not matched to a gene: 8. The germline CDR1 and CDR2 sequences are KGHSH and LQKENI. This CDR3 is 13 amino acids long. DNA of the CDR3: TGTGCCAGCTCACCGCAGCGGGAGGGCCTTCTGTTCTTC. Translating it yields CASSPQREGLLFF.

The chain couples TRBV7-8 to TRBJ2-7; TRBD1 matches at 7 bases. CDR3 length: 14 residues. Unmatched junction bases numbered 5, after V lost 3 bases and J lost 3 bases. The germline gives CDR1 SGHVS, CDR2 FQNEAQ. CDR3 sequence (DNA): TGTGCCAGCAGCTTGGGGAGACAGGGCTACGAGCAGTACTTC. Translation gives CASSLGRQGYEQYF.

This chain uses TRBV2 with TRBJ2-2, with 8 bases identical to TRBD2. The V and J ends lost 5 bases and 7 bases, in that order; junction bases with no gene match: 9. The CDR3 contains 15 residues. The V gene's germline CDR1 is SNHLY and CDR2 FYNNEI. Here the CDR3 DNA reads TGTGCCAGCAGTCTCACCCAGCGGGAGTACGGGGAGCTGTTTTTT. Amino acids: CASSLTQREYGELFF.

As DNA, the CDR3 is TGCGCCAGCACCAAACTAGCGTCCTCCGGCAATGAGCAGTTCTTC. Protein sequence: CASTKLASSGNEQFF. This rearrangement joins TRBV4-1 to TRBJ2-1, with 7 bases identical to TRBD2. Germline CDR1 is MGHRA and CDR2 is YSYEKL. CDR3 length: 15 residues. V trimming: 7 bases; J trimming: 6 bases; junction bases outside the gene matches: 12.

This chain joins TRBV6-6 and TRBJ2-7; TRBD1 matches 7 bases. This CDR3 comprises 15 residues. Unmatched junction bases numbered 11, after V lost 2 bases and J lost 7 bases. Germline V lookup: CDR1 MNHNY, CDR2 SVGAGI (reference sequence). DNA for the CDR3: TGTGCCAGCAGTTACGGACCCGACAGGGCGGAGGAGCAGTACTTC. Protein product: CASSYGPDRAEEQYF.

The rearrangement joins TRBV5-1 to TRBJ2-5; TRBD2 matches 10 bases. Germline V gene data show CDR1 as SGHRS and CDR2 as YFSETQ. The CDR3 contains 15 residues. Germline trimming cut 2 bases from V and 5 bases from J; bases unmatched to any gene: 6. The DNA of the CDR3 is TGCGCCAGCAGCTTTACTAGCGGGATAGTTGAGACCCAGTACTTC. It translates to CASSFTSGIVETQYF.

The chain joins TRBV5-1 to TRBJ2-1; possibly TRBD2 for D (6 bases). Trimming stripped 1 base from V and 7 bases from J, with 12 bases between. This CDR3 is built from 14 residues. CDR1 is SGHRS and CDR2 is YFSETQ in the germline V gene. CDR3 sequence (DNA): TGCGCCAGCAGCTTGCACGGGGGAGATAATGAGCAGTTCTTC. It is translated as CASSLHGGDNEQFF.

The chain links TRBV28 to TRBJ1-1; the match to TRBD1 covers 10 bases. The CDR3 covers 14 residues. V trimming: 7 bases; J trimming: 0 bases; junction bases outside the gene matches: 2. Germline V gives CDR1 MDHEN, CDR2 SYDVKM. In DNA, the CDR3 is TGTGCCAGCACCGGACAGGGGGTGAACACTGAAGCTTTCTTT. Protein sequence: CASTGQGVNTEAFF. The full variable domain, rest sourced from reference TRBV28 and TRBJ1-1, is DVKVTQSSRYLVKRTGEKVFLECVQDMDHENMFWYRQDPGLGLRLIYFSYDVKMKEKGDIPEGYSVSREKKERFSLILESASTNQTSMYLCASTGQGVNTEAFFGQGTRLTVV.

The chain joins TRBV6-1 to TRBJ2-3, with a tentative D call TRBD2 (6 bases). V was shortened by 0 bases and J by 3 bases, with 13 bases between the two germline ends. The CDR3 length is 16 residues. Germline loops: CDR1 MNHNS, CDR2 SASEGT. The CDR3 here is CASSEAPLARTDTQYF. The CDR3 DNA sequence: TGTGCCAGCAGTGAAGCGCCCCTAGCGAGGACAGATACGCAGTATTTT.

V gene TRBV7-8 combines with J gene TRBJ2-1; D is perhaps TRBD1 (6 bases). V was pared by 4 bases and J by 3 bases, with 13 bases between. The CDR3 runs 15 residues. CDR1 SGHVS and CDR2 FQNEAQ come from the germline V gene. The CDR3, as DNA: TGTGCCAGCAGCTCGTGGACAGAAAACTACAATGAGCAGTTCTTC. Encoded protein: CASSSWTENYNEQFF.